One and the same sample provided the 31 T cell receptor beta chains below, sequenced in a study of blood T cells in healthy people across ages. Combining a sample-barcoded 5' primer with a J-beta primer mix, a second PCR ran for about 6 to 11 cycles. MiXCR was run by TCRdb on the 5' RACE reads, yielding one entry per CDR3 protein. Here the sample spans some 900,000 distinct CDR3 sequences, roughly 43% being singletons. The sequenced material came from blood. The receptors shown here come from a man aged 25-45 years in good health.

To note about this clonotype: This may come from a read error, since a much larger clone is one base off. This chain links TRBV29-1 with TRBJ2-5; the match to TRBD1 covers 7 bases. Germline CDR1 SQVTM, CDR2 ANQGSEA. This CDR3 contains 13 residues. V lost 6 bases to trimming and J lost 11 bases; unmatched junction nucleotides: 15. The CDR3 sequence: CSVRQGNVNEQYF. The DNA for the CDR3 is TGCAGCGTACGACAGGGAAATGTGAATGAGCAGTACTTC.

This clonotype occurred a few times. The V gene is TRBV4-1, the J gene TRBJ1-5, with no clear D. Germline loops: CDR1 MGHRA, CDR2 YSYEKL. Trimming cost V 1 base and J 6 bases, with 13 bases left between them. This CDR3 comprises 15 residues. The CDR3 protein is CASSQGQATPQPQHF. Here the CDR3 DNA reads TGCGCCAGCAGCCAAGGGCAGGCAACCCCTCAGCCCCAGCATTTT.

This clonotype occurred a few times. DNA for the CDR3: TGTGCCAGCAGCGACCCCAGGGAACGGGAGCAGTACTTC. It specifies CASSDPREREQYF. The rearrangement joins TRBV9 to TRBJ2-7, with a tentative D call TRBD1 (5 bases). The CDR3 totals 13 residues. Trimming took 3 bases from V and 7 from J, leaving 14 bases between them. From germline, CDR1 is SGDLS and CDR2 YYNGEE.

With regard to this clonotype: A read error may be the cause here, since a much bigger clone is one base away. This sequence joins TRBV3-1 and TRBJ1-5; no reliable D call. V was clipped by 4 bases and J by 3 bases, with 13 bases between them. The CDR3 consists of 15 residues. The germline V gene encodes CDR1 LGHDT and CDR2 YNNKEL (reference sequence). CDR3 protein: CASSLITVPNQPQHF. Here the CDR3 DNA reads TGTGCCAGCAGCCTTATCACAGTTCCCAATCAGCCCCAGCATTTT.

The rearrangement joins TRBV10-2 to TRBJ2-7, with TRBD1 matching 9 bases. Germline V gives CDR1 WSHSY, CDR2 SAAADI. With V trimmed by 5 bases and J by 5 bases, 4 bases remained unmatched. The CDR3 sequence is 13 residues long. The chain's CDR3 is CASSWTGVNEQYF. DNA for the CDR3: TGCGCCAGCAGTTGGACAGGGGTTAACGAGCAGTACTTC.

The chain recombines TRBV4-3 with TRBJ2-1; 8 bases fit TRBD1. This CDR3 has 18 residues. The ends lost 0 bases at V and 2 bases at J; junction bases unmatched: 9. CDR1 LGHNA and CDR2 YSLEER come from the germline V gene. CDR3 in amino acids: CASSQDPPGGLAYNEQFF. In DNA, the CDR3 is TGCGCCAGCAGCCAAGATCCCCCAGGGGGCCTGGCCTACAATGAGCAGTTCTTC.

The chain's CDR3 is CASSLRTGRNTEAFF. DNA of the CDR3: TGTGCCAGCAGTCTGAGGACAGGGAGGAACACTGAAGCTTTCTTT. V usage is TRBV12-3 or TRBV12-4 and J usage is TRBJ1-1; TRBD1 aligns across 8 bases. CDR3 length equals 15 residues. J gave up 1 base and V 5 bases, and 6 bases lay outside the gene matches.

The rearrangement joins TRBV18 to TRBJ1-2; possibly TRBD1 for D (5 bases). The CDR3 is 13 residues long. Germline lookup yields CDR1 KGHSH and CDR2 LQKENI. V was trimmed by 6 bases and J by 7 bases, leaving 15 bases between them. The CDR3 DNA follows: TGTGCCAGCTCTCCAGAGACAGACTCTGGCTACACCTTC. Its protein product is CASSPETDSGYTF.

CDR3 sequence reads: CASSRKGIETQYF. The CDR3 coding sequence is TGTGCCAGCAGCCGCAAGGGTATAGAGACCCAGTACTTC. The chain is built from TRBV11-1 and TRBJ2-5; D is unresolved. V was cut by 5 bases and J by 4 bases, with 11 bases left in between. CDR1 is SGHAT and CDR2 is FQDESV in the germline V gene (reference sequence). The CDR3 has 13 amino acids. Based on the CDR3 plus reference TRBV11-1 and TRBJ2-5, the full variable domain is EAEVAQSPRYKITEKSQAVAFWCDPISGHATLYWYRQILGQGPELLVQFQDESVVDDSQLPKDRFSAERLKGVDSTLKIQPAELGDSAMYLCASSRKGIETQYFGPGTRLLVL.

The chain recombines TRBV3-1 with TRBJ2-7; TRBD1 matches at 9 bases. The CDR3 spans 15 residues. V dropped 3 bases and J dropped 4; count of bases not matched to a gene: 7. From germline, CDR1 is LGHDT and CDR2 YNNKEL (reference sequence). The CDR3 coding sequence is TGTGCCAGCAGCCAGCGGACAGGGGTTAGATACGAGCAGTACTTC. This translates into CASSQRTGVRYEQYF.

The rearrangement uses TRBV5-1 and TRBJ2-5; D might be TRBD2 (6 bases). The J call may be in error: the DNA end matches TRBJ2-1 better. CDR3 length equals 15 residues. Per germline, CDR1 SGHRS and CDR2 YFSETQ. The CDR3 loop is CASSWMGLTQETQFF. The CDR3 DNA is TGCGCCAGCAGCTGGATGGGACTCACCCAAGAGACCCAGTTCTTC.

The V gene is TRBV3-1, the J gene TRBJ1-6, with D perhaps TRBD1 (5 bases). V gave up 3 bases and J gave up 8 bases, with 14 bases separating them. The CDR3 has 15 residues. Germline assignment: CDR1 LGHDT and CDR2 YNNKEL (reference sequence). The CDR3: CASSHYRQGDSPLHF. Here the CDR3 DNA reads TGTGCCAGCAGCCATTATCGGCAGGGTGATTCACCCCTCCACTTT.

This clonotype was counted a few times. The chain couples TRBV29-1 to TRBJ2-7; a possible D gene is TRBD2 (5 bases). CDR1 and CDR2 (germline): SQVTM, ANQGSEA. The CDR3 spans 12 residues. V gave up 6 bases and J gave up 1 base, with 10 bases separating them. Here the CDR3 reads CSVEGRSYEQYF. CDR3 bases: TGCAGCGTCGAGGGCAGGTCCTACGAGCAGTACTTC.

This clonotype appeared a few times. The chain uses TRBV20-1 and TRBJ2-7; perhaps D is TRBD1 or TRBD2 (5 bases each). The V gene lost 6 bases and the J gene lost 0 bases, with 15 bases spanning the gap. Germline V lookup: CDR1 DFQATT, CDR2 SNEGSKA (reference sequence). The CDR3 loop spans 14 amino acids. The CDR3 reads CSASGTGVSYEQYF. The CDR3 DNA follows: TGCAGTGCCTCCGGGACCGGGGTCTCCTACGAGCAGTACTTC.

This chain joins TRBV2 and TRBJ2-1; D possibly corresponds to TRBD2 (6 bases). The J call may be in error: the DNA end matches TRBJ2-7 better. CDR1 SNHLY and CDR2 FYNNEI come from the germline V gene. The CDR3 is 15 residues long. The CDR3 is CASSASGSSYNEQYF. In DNA form, the CDR3 reads TGTGCCAGCAGCGCGTCCGGGAGCTCCTACAATGAGCAGTACTTC.

The V and J genes are TRBV15 and TRBJ2-1; a weak D match, TRBD2 (7 bases). The CDR3 contains 16 residues. Germline V CDR1 and CDR2: LNHNV, YYDKDF (reference sequence). With 4 bases removed from V and 4 bases from J, the gap between germline ends came to 17 bases. CDR3 amino acids: CATSMGGLLTYNEQFF. DNA of the CDR3: TGTGCCACCAGCATGGGGGGGCTCTTAACGTACAATGAGCAGTTCTTC.

This clonotype was recorded a few times. The V gene is TRBV7-2, the J gene TRBJ2-4, with 7 nucleotides matching TRBD2. CDR1 SGHTA and CDR2 FQGNSA come from the germline V gene. This CDR3 comprises 16 residues. J was trimmed by 1 base and V by 1 base; bases with no gene match: 4. The CDR3 protein is CASSLGTSTAKNIQYF. CDR3 DNA sequence: TGTGCCAGCAGCTTAGGGACTAGTACGGCCAAAAACATTCAGTACTTC.

V is TRBV6-2 or TRBV6-3 and J is TRBJ2-1, with 9 bases aligning to TRBD1. This CDR3 has 15 residues. V shed 6 bases and J 6 bases; nucleotides not matched to a gene: 9. From germline, CDR1 is MNHEY and CDR2 SVGEGT. CDR3: CASRYTGTGLNEQFF. CDR3 bases: TGTGCCAGCAGGTACACAGGGACAGGGCTCAATGAGCAGTTCTTC.

This sequence joins TRBV7-2 and TRBJ2-5; 8 nucleotides match TRBD1. Trimming cost V 6 bases and J 1 base; bases outside gene matches: 4. Germline V gene data show CDR1 as SGHTA and CDR2 as FQGNSA. This CDR3 is 14 amino acids long. CDR3 sequence (DNA): TGTGCCAGCAGAGCCGGGACAGGCCAAGAGACCCAGTACTTC. This sequence encodes CASRAGTGQETQYF.

This rearrangement joins TRBV28 to TRBJ2-1; D unclear. V was pared by 2 bases and J by 9 bases, with 11 bases between. The germline V gene encodes CDR1 MDHEN and CDR2 SYDVKM. This CDR3 comprises 13 residues. The CDR3 is CASSLPSGVEQFF. The CDR3 DNA sequence: TGTGCCAGCAGTTTACCCAGTGGGGTTGAGCAGTTCTTC. The full variable domain, in which reference TRBV28 and TRBJ2-1 provide the parts outside the CDR3, is DVKVTQSSRYLVKRTGEKVFLECVQDMDHENMFWYRQDPGLGLRLIYFSYDVKMKEKGDIPEGYSVSREKKERFSLILESASTNQTSMYLCASSLPSGVEQFFGPGTRLTVL.

V gene TRBV6-1 combines with J gene TRBJ2-3; D is undetermined. Trimming left V 7 bases short and J 0 bases short, with 11 bases between. This CDR3 spans 14 amino acids. Germline V lookup: CDR1 MNHNS, CDR2 SASEGT. The CDR3 sequence is CASKTKDSTDTQYF. The CDR3 nucleotides read TGTGCCAGCAAAACAAAGGACAGCACAGATACGCAGTATTTT.

The chain links TRBV6-1 to TRBJ2-1; D not certain. The CDR3 length is 15 residues. V lost 1 base to trimming and J lost 6 bases, with 13 bases between them. The germline V gene has CDR1 MNHNS and CDR2 SASEGT. This CDR3 is CASSEELGTANEQFF. The CDR3 nucleotides read TGTGCCAGCAGTGAAGAACTCGGTACGGCCAATGAGCAGTTCTTC.

This clonotype was recorded a few times. V usage is TRBV20-1 and J usage is TRBJ2-3; TRBD2 matches 16 bases. Losses at the gene ends were 6 bases for V and 5 bases for J; bases not matched to a gene: 5. CDR3 length: 15 amino acids. CDR1 and CDR2 from the germline V gene are DFQATT and SNEGSKA (reference sequence). CDR3 coding DNA: TGCAGTGCCGAGGGGACTAGCGGGGGGGAAGATACGCAGTATTTT. The encoded protein is CSAEGTSGGEDTQYF.

This chain joins TRBV4-1 and TRBJ2-7, with 7 bases aligning to TRBD1. The germline gives CDR1 MGHRA, CDR2 YSYEKL. This CDR3 has 14 residues. V lost 1 base and J lost 3; bases outside the gene matches: 3. The DNA for the CDR3 is TGCGCCAGCAGCCAAGTGGCAGGGGGCTACGAGCAGTACTTC. Its translation is CASSQVAGGYEQYF.

This clonotype was seen repeatedly, ten times or more. This may arise from a read error, as a much more abundant clone is one base away. CDR3 residues: CASSVRWGLGEQYF. For the CDR3, the DNA is TGTGCCAGCAGTGTAAGGTGGGGGCTGGGGGAGCAGTACTTC. The chain is built from TRBV28 and TRBJ2-7; possibly TRBD1 for D (6 bases). The length of the CDR3 is 14 residues. Germline-derived CDR1 and CDR2 are MDHEN and SYDVKM. The V end lost 5 bases, the J end lost 7 bases, and 18 bases lay between the germline ends. Together with reference TRBV28 and TRBJ2-7, the CDR3 gives the full variable domain: DVKVTQSSRYLVKRTGEKVFLECVQDMDHENMFWYRQDPGLGLRLIYFSYDVKMKEKGDIPEGYSVSREKKERFSLILESASTNQTSMYLCASSVRWGLGEQYFGPGTRLTVT.

DNA for the CDR3: TGTGCCAGCAGATTAACTAGCGGGGGCCACAATGAGCAGTTCTTC. The encoded protein is CASRLTSGGHNEQFF. The rearrangement uses TRBV12-3 or TRBV12-4 and TRBJ2-1, with 11 nucleotides matching TRBD2. V shed 6 bases, J shed 5 bases, and the junction held 6 bases outside the gene matches. The CDR3 has 15 amino acids.

This clonotype appeared once. The chain combines TRBV6-5 with TRBJ1-6, with 10 bases identical to TRBD1. This CDR3 spans 15 amino acids. J lost 11 bases, V lost 0 bases, and 4 bases had no gene match. The germline gives CDR1 MNHEY, CDR2 SVGAGI. The CDR3 DNA is TGTGCCAGCAGTTACTCGAGGGGACAGGGGACACCCCTCCACTTT. This codes for CASSYSRGQGTPLHF.

The gene calls are TRBV19 and TRBJ2-7; D call uncertain. V lost 5 bases and J lost 2, with 16 bases in between. Germline assignment: CDR1 LNHDA and CDR2 SQIVND (reference sequence). CDR3 length: 15 residues. This CDR3 is CASSPRRQITYEQYF. Written as DNA, the CDR3 is TGTGCCAGTAGTCCGCGGCGGCAGATCACCTACGAGCAGTACTTC. The full variable domain, in which reference TRBV19 and TRBJ2-7 provide the parts outside the CDR3, is DGGITQSPKYLFRKEGQNVTLSCEQNLNHDAMYWYRQDPGQGLRLIYYSQIVNDFQKGDIAEGYSVSREKKESFPLTVTSAQKNPTAFYLCASSPRRQITYEQYFGPGTRLTVT.

The chain has TRBV20-1 and TRBJ2-5, with 7 bases matching TRBD1. The V gene end was trimmed by 3 bases and the J gene end by 4 bases; junction bases not matched to a gene: 5. Germline V lookup: CDR1 DFQATT, CDR2 SNEGSKA (reference sequence). This CDR3 region has 13 residues. CDR3 region: CSARDRLRETQYF. The CDR3 bases are TGCAGTGCTAGGGACAGGCTACGAGAGACCCAGTACTTC.

The CDR3 loop reads CASSRPNLYEQYF. In nucleotides, the CDR3 is TGTGCCAGCAGCCGTCCGAACCTCTACGAGCAGTACTTC. The chain uses TRBV7-2 and TRBJ2-7; no definite D call. Trimming cost V 5 bases and J 3 bases, with 11 bases left between them. The germline V gene has CDR1 SGHTA and CDR2 FQGNSA. The length of the CDR3 is 13 residues.

This clonotype appeared a few times. The CDR3 here is CASSQGNLGEQYF. The CDR3 region has the DNA TGCGCCAGCAGCCAGGGGAACTTAGGGGAGCAGTACTTC. The chain joins TRBV4-1 to TRBJ2-5; D tentatively fits TRBD1 or TRBD2 (5 bases each). The CDR3 length is 13 residues. Germline assignment: CDR1 MGHRA and CDR2 YSYEKL. V lost 3 bases to trimming and J lost 11 bases, with 16 bases between them.